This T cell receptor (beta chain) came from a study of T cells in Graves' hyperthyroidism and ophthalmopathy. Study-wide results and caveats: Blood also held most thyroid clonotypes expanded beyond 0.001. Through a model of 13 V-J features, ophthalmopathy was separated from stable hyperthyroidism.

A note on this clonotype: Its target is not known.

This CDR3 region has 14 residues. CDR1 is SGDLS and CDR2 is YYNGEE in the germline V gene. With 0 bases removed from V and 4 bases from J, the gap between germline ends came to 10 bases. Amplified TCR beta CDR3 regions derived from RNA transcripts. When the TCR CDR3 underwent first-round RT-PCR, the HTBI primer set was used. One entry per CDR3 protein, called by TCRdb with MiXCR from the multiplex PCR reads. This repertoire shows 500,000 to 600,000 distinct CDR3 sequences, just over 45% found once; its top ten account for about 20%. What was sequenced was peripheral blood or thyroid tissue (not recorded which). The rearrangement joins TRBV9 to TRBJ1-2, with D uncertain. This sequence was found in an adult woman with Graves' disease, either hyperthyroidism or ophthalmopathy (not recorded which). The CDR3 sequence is CASSVDGIAYGYTF. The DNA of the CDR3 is TGTGCCAGCAGCGTAGATGGGATCGCCTATGGCTACACCTTC.